This T cell receptor (beta chain) appears in the sequencing data of a study of blood T cell repertoires in COVID-19. About the research overall: Acute-phase and convalescent COVID-19 samples originated in the United States, Italy and Spain. PBMCs, B-cell-depleted T cells, or T cells were the source of the cDNA or gDNA that made up the material.

Per the authors' pipeline: Quantification of nucleated cells was approximated via reference gene primer amplification. Only in-frame clones appear in the TCRdb table, and some are missing; sequencing was by immunoSEQ multiplex PCR. The V and J calls and clone size are taken from that table; D and trimming were inferred from the DNA. The table has 90,000 to 120,000 clones, roughly 80% seen once; the top ten hold about 4.8%. Trimming stripped 8 bases from V and 2 bases from J, with 15 bases between. The length of the CDR3 is 14 residues. In germline, CDR1 is SGHVS, CDR2 FQNEAQ. Sample: peripheral blood. The chain combines TRBV7-8 with TRBJ1-1; TRBD1 is a possible D gene (6 bases). This receptor was taken from a man in his fifties or sixties with acute or convalescent COVID-19. CDR3 loop: CASLPWTDNTEAFF. CDR3 DNA: TGTGCCAGCCTACCCTGGACAGATAACACTGAAGCTTTCTTT.